The present TCR beta chain was sequenced within a study of lymphopenia after photon versus proton radiotherapy. The table came from immunoSEQ multiplex PCR; TCRdb's copy has only in-frame clones and leaves some out. The table has 68,000 or so clones, around 90% seen once. Whole-study results and caveats: Post-nadir diversity loss with photons came from oligoclonal expansion, particularly CD8+ Temra cells.

CDR1 and CDR2 from the germline V gene are SGHDT and YYEEEE. V was shortened by 4 bases and J by 4 bases, with 9 bases between the two germline ends. The length of the CDR3 is 13 residues. Note on this clone: Its matching antigen is unknown.

The source is a woman aged 70-85 years with pancreatic cancer. This chain links TRBV5-6 with TRBJ2-1; TRBD2 might be the D (5 bases). Sequenced here: peripheral blood, sampled from a patient treated with photon-based radiotherapy. CDR3 amino acids: CASSELGYNEQFF. The CDR3 DNA is TGTGCCAGCAGCGAACTAGGATACAATGAGCAGTTCTTC.